This T cell receptor beta chain originates from a study of regulatory T cells in long-lasting Graves disease. In the study overall: Graves' patients diagnosed newly had used antithyroid drugs under 3 months. Overall study results and limits: Persistent disease exhibited a predilection for TRBV28, TRBJ1-2 and TRBJ2-5.

Arm-PCR with iRepertoire HTBI primers amplified the CDR3 regions for these TCR beta libraries. MiXCR, run by TCRdb on the multiplex PCR reads, gives a single entry per CDR3 protein. The sample consists of approximately 560,000 distinct CDR3 sequences, about 15% of them appearing once. The CDR3 has 15 amino acids. The junction had 5 bases not matched to a gene; V was cut back by 5 bases and J by 2 bases. Germline V lookup: CDR1 DFQATT, CDR2 SNEGSKA (reference sequence). On this clonotype: The target antigen is unknown.

Sample time point: newly diagnosed GD, antithyroid drugs for less than 3 months. With RNA extracted from PBMCs as input, the TCR library was made. These records were also assigned to another study, of T cells in Graves' hyperthyroidism and ophthalmopathy. That report adds: Most clonotypes expanded in the thyroid (above 0.001) were also present in blood. Ophthalmopathy got predicted by the model a median about six months before its onset.

Sequenced here: peripheral blood mononuclear cells (PBMCs), sampled at new diagnosis, from a patient treated with antithyroid drugs. This TCR was sampled from a man aged 18 to 30 with Graves disease. The chain employs TRBV20-1 and TRBJ2-6; 8 bases agree with TRBD2. CDR3: CSALSGSTGANVLTF. CDR3 nucleotides: TGCAGTGCTTTGAGCGGGAGCACTGGGGCCAACGTCCTGACTTTC.